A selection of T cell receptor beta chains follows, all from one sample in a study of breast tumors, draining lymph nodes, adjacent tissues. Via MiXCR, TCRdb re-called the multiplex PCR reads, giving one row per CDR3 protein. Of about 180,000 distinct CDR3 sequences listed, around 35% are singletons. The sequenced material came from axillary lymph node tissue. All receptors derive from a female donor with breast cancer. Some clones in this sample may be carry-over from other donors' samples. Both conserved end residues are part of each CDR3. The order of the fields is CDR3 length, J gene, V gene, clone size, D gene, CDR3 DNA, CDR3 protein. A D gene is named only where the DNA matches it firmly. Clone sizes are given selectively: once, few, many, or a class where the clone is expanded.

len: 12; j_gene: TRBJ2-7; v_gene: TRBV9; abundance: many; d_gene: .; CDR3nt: TGTGCCAGCAGCCCCTCGGGGGACGAGCAGTACTTC; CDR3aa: CASSPSGDEQYF
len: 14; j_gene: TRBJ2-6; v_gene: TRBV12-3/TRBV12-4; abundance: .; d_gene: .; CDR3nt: TGTGCCAGCAGTTTTGTATCCGGGGCCAACGTCCTGACTTTC; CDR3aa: CASSFVSGANVLTF
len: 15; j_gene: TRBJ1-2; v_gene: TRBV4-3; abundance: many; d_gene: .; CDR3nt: TGCGCCAGCAGCCAAGATGGGGGGGCGGACTATGGCTACACCTTC; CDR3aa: CASSQDGGADYGYTF
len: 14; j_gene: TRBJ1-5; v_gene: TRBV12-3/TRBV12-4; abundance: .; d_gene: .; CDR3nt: TGTGCCAGCAAGCCCGCGGCCTACAATCAGCCCCAGCATTTT; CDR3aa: CASKPAAYNQPQHF
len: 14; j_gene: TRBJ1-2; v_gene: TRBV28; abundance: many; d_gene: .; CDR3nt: TGTGCCAGCAGTCGTCAAGGCCCAGCAGGGGGCTACACCTTC; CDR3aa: CASSRQGPAGGYTF
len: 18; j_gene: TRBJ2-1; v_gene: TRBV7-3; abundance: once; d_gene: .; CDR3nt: TGTGCCAGCAGCCACCCTGCTGCCGGGTCCTTGGGTGCAAATGAGCAGTTCTTC; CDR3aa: CASSHPAAGSLGANEQFF
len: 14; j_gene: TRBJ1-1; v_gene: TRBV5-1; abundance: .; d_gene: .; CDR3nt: TGCGCCAGCAGCTTTAGGGGGGCCTACACTGAAGCTTTCTTT; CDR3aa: CASSFRGAYTEAFF
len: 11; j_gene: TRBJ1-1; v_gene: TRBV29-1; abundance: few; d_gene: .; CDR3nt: TGCAGCGTTGGACCTTACACTGAAGCTTTCTTT; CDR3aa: CSVGPYTEAFF
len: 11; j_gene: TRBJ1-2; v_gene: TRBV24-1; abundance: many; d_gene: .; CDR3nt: TGTGCCACCAGTGATTACAAGGGCTACACCTTC; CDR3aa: CATSDYKGYTF
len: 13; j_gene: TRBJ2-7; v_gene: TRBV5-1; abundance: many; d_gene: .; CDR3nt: TGCGCCAGCAGCTTGCGGGGCAAGGACCGGCAGTACTTC; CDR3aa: CASSLRGKDRQYF
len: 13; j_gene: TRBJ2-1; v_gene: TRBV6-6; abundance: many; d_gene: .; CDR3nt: TGTGCCAGCACCAATCGGATCGCCGGTGAGCAGTTCTTC; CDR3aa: CASTNRIAGEQFF
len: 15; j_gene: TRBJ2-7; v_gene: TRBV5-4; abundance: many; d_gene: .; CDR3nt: TGTGCCAGCAGCTGGGAACCGGGACATAACTACGAGCAGTACTTC; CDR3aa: CASSWEPGHNYEQYF
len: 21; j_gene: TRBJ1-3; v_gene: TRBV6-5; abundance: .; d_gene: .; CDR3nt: .; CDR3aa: CASSPDSTSYEQYFGPGTIYF
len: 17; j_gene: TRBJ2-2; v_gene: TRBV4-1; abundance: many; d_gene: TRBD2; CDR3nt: TGCGCCAGCAGCCAAGATATAGCGGGAGCGAACACCGGGGAGCTGTTTTTT; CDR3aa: CASSQDIAGANTGELFF
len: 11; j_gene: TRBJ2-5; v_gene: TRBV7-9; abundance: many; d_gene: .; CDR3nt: TGTGCCAGCAGCCCCCAAGAGACCCAGTACTTC; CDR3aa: CASSPQETQYF
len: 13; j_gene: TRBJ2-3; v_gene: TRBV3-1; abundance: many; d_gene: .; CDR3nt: TGTGCCAGCAGCCAAATCTTCACAGATACGCAGTATTTT; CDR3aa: CASSQIFTDTQYF
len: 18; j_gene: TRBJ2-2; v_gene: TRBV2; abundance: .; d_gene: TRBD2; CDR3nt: TGTGCCAGCAGTGAATTTCTAGCGGGACTGAAACTCACCGGGGAGCTGTTTTTT; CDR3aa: CASSEFLAGLKLTGELFF
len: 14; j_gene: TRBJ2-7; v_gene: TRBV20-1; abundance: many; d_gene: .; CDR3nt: TGCAGTGCTAGTCCGTCAGGGGACTCCTACGAGCAGTACTTC; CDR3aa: CSASPSGDSYEQYF
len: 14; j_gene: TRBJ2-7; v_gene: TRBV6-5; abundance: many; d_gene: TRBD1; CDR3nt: TGTGCCAGCGGAGAGCAGGGGGCGGATAACGAGCAGTACTTC; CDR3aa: CASGEQGADNEQYF
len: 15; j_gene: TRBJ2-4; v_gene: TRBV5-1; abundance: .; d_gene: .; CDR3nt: TGCGCCAGCAGCTTGGCCGGGGTAGACAAAAACATTCAGTACTTC; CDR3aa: CASSLAGVDKNIQYF
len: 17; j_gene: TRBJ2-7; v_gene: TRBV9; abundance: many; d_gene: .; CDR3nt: .; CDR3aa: CASSVDFGPGRVGEQYF
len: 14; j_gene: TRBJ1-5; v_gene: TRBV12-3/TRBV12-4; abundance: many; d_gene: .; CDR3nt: TGTGCCAGCAGCCACGACAGCCGCAATCAGCCCCAGCATTTT; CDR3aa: CASSHDSRNQPQHF
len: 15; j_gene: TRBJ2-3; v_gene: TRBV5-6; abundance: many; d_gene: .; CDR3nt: TGTGCCAGCGCGCCCTATGGCCGCGGTACAGATACGCAGTATTTT; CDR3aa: CASAPYGRGTDTQYF
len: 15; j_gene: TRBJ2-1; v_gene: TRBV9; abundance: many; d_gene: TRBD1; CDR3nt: TGTGCCAGCAGCGTAGCGGGACAGGGCTACAATGAGCAGTTCTTC; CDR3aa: CASSVAGQGYNEQFF
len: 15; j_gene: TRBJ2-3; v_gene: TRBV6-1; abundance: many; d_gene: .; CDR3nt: TGTGCCAGCAGTAAAAATCGGGGGAGCACAGATACGCAGTATTTT; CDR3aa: CASSKNRGSTDTQYF
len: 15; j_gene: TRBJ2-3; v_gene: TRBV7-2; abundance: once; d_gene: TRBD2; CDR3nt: TGTGCCAGCAGCTTGGCTAGCGGGAGCACAGGTACGCAGTATTTT; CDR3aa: CASSLASGSTGTQYF
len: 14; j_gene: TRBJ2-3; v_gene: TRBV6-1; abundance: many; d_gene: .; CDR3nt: TGTGCCAGCATTACGCTGAGGCTTCCAGATACGCAGTATTTT; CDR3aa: CASITLRLPDTQYF
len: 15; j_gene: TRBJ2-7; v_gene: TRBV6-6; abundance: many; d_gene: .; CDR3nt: TGTGCCAGCAGTCACTCCCCCCGGACTTCGTACGAGCAGTACTTC; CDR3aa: CASSHSPRTSYEQYF
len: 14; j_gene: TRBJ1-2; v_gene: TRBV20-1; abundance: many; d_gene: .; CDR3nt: TGCAGTGCTAGAGAGGCGTTCCGGAGCTATGGCTACACCTTC; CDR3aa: CSAREAFRSYGYTF
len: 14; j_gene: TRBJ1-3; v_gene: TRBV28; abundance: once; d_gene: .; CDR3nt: TGTGCCAGCAGTTTATCAGGGACTGGAACCACCATATATTTT; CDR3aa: CASSLSGTGTTIYF
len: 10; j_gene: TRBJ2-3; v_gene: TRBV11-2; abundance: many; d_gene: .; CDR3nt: TGTGCCAGCGGGGCGGATACGCAGTATTTT; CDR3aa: CASGADTQYF
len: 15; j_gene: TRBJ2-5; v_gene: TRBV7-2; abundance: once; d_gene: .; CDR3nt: TGTGCCAGCAGGTTAGGAACCGCATCTGGGGAGACCCAGTACTTC; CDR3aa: CASRLGTASGETQYF
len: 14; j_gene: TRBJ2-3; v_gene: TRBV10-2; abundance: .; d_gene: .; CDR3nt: TGCGCCAGCAGTGAGTCAGGGGACACAGATACGCAGTATTTT; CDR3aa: CASSESGDTDTQYF
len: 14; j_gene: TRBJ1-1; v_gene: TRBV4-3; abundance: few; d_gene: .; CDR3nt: TGCGCCAGCAGCCAAGATACTGGGAGCGTGTATGCTTTCTTT; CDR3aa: CASSQDTGSVYAFF
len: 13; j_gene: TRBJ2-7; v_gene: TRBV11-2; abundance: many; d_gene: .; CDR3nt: TGTGCCAGCAGCTTAGGGCATCTCTACGAGCAGTACTTC; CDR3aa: CASSLGHLYEQYF
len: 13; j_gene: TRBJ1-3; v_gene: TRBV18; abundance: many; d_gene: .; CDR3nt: TGTGCCAGCTCACCGTACTCTGGAAACACCATATATTTT; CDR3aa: CASSPYSGNTIYF
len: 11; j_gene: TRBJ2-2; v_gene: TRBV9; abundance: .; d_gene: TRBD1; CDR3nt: TGTGCCAGCAGCGTAGGGGGACAGCTCTTTTTT; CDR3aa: CASSVGGQLFF
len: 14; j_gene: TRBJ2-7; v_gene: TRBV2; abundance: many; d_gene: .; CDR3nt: TGTGCCAGCAGCCTCGGACGGAGCTCCTACGAGCAGTACTTC; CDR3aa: CASSLGRSSYEQYF
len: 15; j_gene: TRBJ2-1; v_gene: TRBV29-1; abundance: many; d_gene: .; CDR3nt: TGCAGCGTAGATACAGGGGGGGACTCCTACAATGAGCAGTTCTTC; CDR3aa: CSVDTGGDSYNEQFF
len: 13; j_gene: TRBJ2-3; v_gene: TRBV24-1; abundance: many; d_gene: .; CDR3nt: TGTGCCACCAGTAGTAGAAGGGCAGATACGCAGTATTTT; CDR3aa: CATSSRRADTQYF
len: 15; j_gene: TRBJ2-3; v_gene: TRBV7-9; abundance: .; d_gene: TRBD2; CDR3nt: TGTGCCAGCAGCCGTCCTAGCGGGAGCACAGATACGCAGTATTTT; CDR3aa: CASSRPSGSTDTQYF
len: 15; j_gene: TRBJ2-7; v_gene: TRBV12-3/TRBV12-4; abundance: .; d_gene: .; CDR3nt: TGTGCCAGCAACGGGAGGGACAGGGTTTCGAGGGAGCAGTACTTC; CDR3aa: CASNGRDRVSREQYF